The present T cell receptor (beta chain) was sequenced within a study of identical twins. The CDR3 has 15 amino acids. CDR1 and CDR2 (germline): SGHVS, FQNEAQ. Trimming stripped 5 bases from V and 2 bases from J, with 16 bases between. TCRdb used MiXCR to reprocess the 5' RACE reads, holding one entry per CDR3 protein. The sample yields hundreds of thousands of distinct CDR3 sequences, over 8.5% seen once. A further study also used this sample, focusing on yellow fever vaccine responses in identical twins.

Sequencing was carried out using PBMCs. The source of this sequence is a woman younger than 35 in good health. V usage is TRBV7-8 and J usage is TRBJ2-7, with D perhaps matching TRBD2 (6 bases). The CDR3 DNA reads as TGTGCCAGCAGCGAAAGGGGCGGGACCACCTACGAGCAGTACTTC. Translated, it gives CASSERGGTTYEQYF.